The T cell receptor (beta chain) under discussion was sequenced for a study of T cells after yellow fever vaccination. TCRdb re-called the 5' RACE reads through MiXCR, storing one row per CDR3 protein. The sample lists some 390,000 distinct CDR3 sequences, over 15% occurring once. This CDR3 is 15 amino acids long. The V gene's germline CDR1 is SEHNR and CDR2 FQNEAQ (reference sequence). Between the trimmed V and J ends, which lost 1 base and 7 bases, there was a span of 16 bases. The chain couples TRBV7-9 to TRBJ1-2, with unresolved D. This TCR came from a man aged 18-30 years who received the YFV17D yellow fever vaccine. The specimen comprised PBMCs, sampled before the yellow fever booster vaccination. The CDR3 nucleotides read TGTGCCAGCAGCTTAGGAGCAGGCCTGGATGGTGGCTACACCTTC. It translates to CASSLGAGLDGGYTF.